The text below deals with one T cell receptor beta chain. What it recognizes is unknown. The CDR3 covers 15 residues. Germline V gene sequence: CDR1 SNHLY, CDR2 FYNNEI. V lost 6 bases, J lost 8 bases, and 20 bases lay in between. The sample comes from a study of T cells after yellow fever vaccination. From the 5' RACE reads, TCRdb called clonotypes with MiXCR, one entry per CDR3 protein. The profile shows roughly 170,000 distinct CDR3 sequences, approximately 9.7% of them singletons. Regarding the study as a whole: Abundant clonotypes from the bulk population could get into FACS-sorted repertoires as contaminants. By day 5 rather than day 15, the secondary response had peaked, though it was weaker.

Source: CD8+ T cells sorted from PBMCs, taken 45 days after the yellow fever booster vaccination. The rearrangement uses TRBV2 and TRBJ1-3; possible D gene TRBD1, 6 bases. The TCR sequence derives from a man aged 18 to 35 who received the YFV17D yellow fever vaccine. CDR3 bases: TGTGCCAGCAGCACGTCGGACAGTGGGGGAGACACCATATATTTT. Residues: CASSTSDSGGDTIYF.